Below are 8 T cell receptor beta chains sequenced from a single sample in a study of blood T cells in healthy people across ages. A sample-barcoded 5' primer and a J-beta primer mix were used in a second PCR of roughly 6 to 12 cycles. TCRdb reprocessed the 5' RACE reads with MiXCR, giving one entry per CDR3 protein. Among hundreds of thousands of distinct CDR3 sequences, 40% to 50% were seen once, and the ten largest hold around 24%. The sample was blood. Receptors originate from a man older than 75 in good health.

The CDR3 loop reads CASSTGVTDTQYF. The CDR3 DNA follows: TGTGCCAGCAGTACCGGGGTCACAGATACGCAGTATTTT. The J gene is TRBJ2-3, the V gene TRBV7-3, with D tentatively TRBD2 (5 bases). CDR3 length: 13 amino acids. The V end was cut by 6 bases, the J end by 2 bases, with 9 bases between. CDR1 is SGHTA and CDR2 is FQGTGA in the germline V gene.

V gene TRBV4-2 combines with J gene TRBJ1-5; D is possibly TRBD1 (5 bases). In germline, CDR1 is LGHNA, CDR2 YNFKEQ. The CDR3 consists of 15 residues. V was trimmed by 1 base and J by 6 bases, leaving 13 bases between them. The CDR3 loop reads CASSQGLGGFQPQHF. CDR3 nucleotide sequence: TGTGCCAGCAGCCAAGGCTTGGGGGGGTTTCAGCCCCAGCATTTT.

J is TRBJ2-1 and V is TRBV5-1, with D possibly matching TRBD2 (5 bases). V was pared by 6 bases and J by 5 bases, with 9 bases between. Germline CDR1 and CDR2: SGHRS and YFSETQ. This CDR3 region has 12 residues. CDR3 nucleotide sequence: TGCGCCAGCAATCGGGGAAACAATGAGCAGTTCTTC. This encodes CASNRGNNEQFF. The complete variable domain, with remaining parts taken from reference TRBV5-1 and TRBJ2-1, reads KAGVTQTPRYLIKTRGQQVTLSCSPISGHRSVSWYQQTPGQGLQFLFEYFSETQRNKGNFPGRFSGRQFSNSRSEMNVSTLELGDSALYLCASNRGNNEQFFGPGTRLTVL.

The V and J genes are TRBV24-1 and TRBJ1-4, with 8 bases identical to TRBD1. The V gene's germline CDR1 is KGHDR and CDR2 SFDVKD. The CDR3 sequence is 18 residues long. J gave up 3 bases and V 3 bases, and 11 bases lay outside the gene matches. CDR3 sequence reads: CATSDVDRAVVSNEKLFF. The CDR3 nucleotides are TGTGCCACCAGTGATGTGGACAGGGCGGTGGTTTCTAATGAAAAACTGTTTTTT.

The chain recombines TRBV4-3 with TRBJ2-7; 7 nucleotides line up with TRBD1. The germline V gene has CDR1 LGHNA and CDR2 YSLEER. The CDR3 contains 16 residues. V trimming: 0 bases; J trimming: 5 bases; junction bases outside the gene matches: 10. CDR3 nucleotide sequence: TGCGCCAGCAGCCAAGATTTAGGGGACAGCCGCGACGAGCAGTACTTC. Protein sequence: CASSQDLGDSRDEQYF.

This chain uses TRBV5-1 with TRBJ2-7; TRBD1 matches at 7 bases. V shed 2 bases, J shed 5 bases, and the junction held 10 bases outside the gene matches. This CDR3 has 15 residues. Germline loops: CDR1 SGHRS, CDR2 YFSETQ. The CDR3 sequence: CASSFTDRANNEQYF. The CDR3 DNA reads TGCGCCAGCAGCTTCACCGACAGGGCTAATAACGAGCAGTACTTC.

The CDR3 region is CASSFGRGQARGGYTF. In nucleotides, the CDR3 is TGTGCCAGCAGCTTTGGGAGAGGACAGGCCAGGGGAGGCTACACCTTC. This chain uses TRBV5-8 with TRBJ1-2, with 7 bases aligning to TRBD1. Unmatched junction bases numbered 15, after V lost 2 bases and J lost 8 bases. This CDR3 contains 16 residues. Germline CDR1 and CDR2: SGHTS and YDEGEE.

The CDR3 spells CSVWTGWDQETQYF. The CDR3 DNA reads TGCAGCGTTTGGACAGGGTGGGACCAAGAGACCCAGTACTTC. The rearrangement links TRBV20-1 to TRBJ2-5, with TRBD1 matching 8 bases. The CDR3 is 14 residues long. From germline, CDR1 is DFQATT and CDR2 SNEGSKA (reference sequence).